The source of this T cell receptor beta chain is a study of T cells in Graves' hyperthyroidism and ophthalmopathy. Amplification of TCR beta CDR3 regions was performed using RNA transcripts as template. The TCR CDR3 first-round RT-PCR relied on the HTBI primer set. TCRdb re-called the multiplex PCR reads through MiXCR, storing one row per CDR3 protein. The sample comprises 350,000 to 450,000 distinct CDR3 sequences, over 12% of which are singletons, and under 30% rests with the top ten. The V and J ends lost 3 bases and 2 bases, in that order; junction bases with no gene match: 14. CDR1 and CDR2 (germline): LNHDA, SQIVND (reference sequence). The length of the CDR3 is 20 residues. The table lists this clonotype with a count of one.

This chain uses TRBV19 with TRBJ2-4; 12 nucleotides align to TRBD2. Sequencing used blood. The sequence came from a man aged 50-59 years with Graves' ophthalmopathy. The DNA of the CDR3 is TGTGCCAGTAGTATCGCCCCTAGCGGGAGGGCCTTGGTTTCCAAAAACATTCAGTACTTC. Translating gives CASSIAPSGRALVSKNIQYF.